This TCR beta chain comes out of a study of response to subunit inactivated influenza vaccine. Points from the study as a whole: That few new T cells are recruited by each seasonal influenza vaccination was the authors' suggestion.

Between the trimmed V and J ends, which lost 8 bases and 3 bases, there was a span of 5 bases. The CDR3 spans 11 residues. Germline V gene sequence: CDR1 ENHRY, CDR2 SYGVKD. Turning to this clonotype: The antigen remains undetermined.

TCRdb used MiXCR to reprocess the RT-PCR reads, holding one entry per CDR3 protein. The sample lists over 800,000 distinct CDR3 sequences, 21% occurring once. This TCR was sampled from a man aged 45-65 years who received an inactivated influenza vaccine. The specimen was PBMCs from blood, collected roughly 5 days after vaccination. This rearrangement joins TRBV10-3 to TRBJ1-5, with D unclear. CDR3 protein: CAIGDNQPQHF. As DNA, the CDR3 is TGTGCCATCGGGGACAATCAGCCCCAGCATTTT.